Reported below is one T cell receptor (beta chain). Its cognate antigen is unknown. The sample belongs to a study of cytomegalovirus exposure and HLA in healthy donors. CDR1 is MDHEN and CDR2 is SYDVKM in the germline V gene. The CDR3 length is 16 residues. After removal of 6 bases from V and 6 bases from J, the junction contained 12 bases not matched to a gene. Findings of the study overall: In vitro confirmation showed three CMV-associated chains to be CMV antigen specific. Sequencing depth roughly uniform across donors was assumed in presence/absence analyses.

With 60 Vbeta and 13 Jbeta primers, the PCR was carried out. Only in-frame clones appear in the TCRdb table, and some are missing; sequencing was by immunoSEQ multiplex PCR. Among 150,000 to 200,000 clones listed, roughly 80% were seen once. Though probably carrying unrecorded immune exposures, donors were nominally healthy at sampling. V is TRBV28 and J is TRBJ2-2, with 8 bases identical to TRBD1. The sequencing sample was made of PBMCs. This clonotype originated in a man aged 18 to 30 in good health and CMV-seropositive. The CDR3 here is CASSYGQGRYAGELFF. In DNA, the CDR3 is TGTGCCAGCAGCTACGGACAGGGACGTTATGCCGGGGAGCTGTTTTTT.